Listed below are T cell receptor beta chains from one sample, sequenced in a study of blood T cell repertoires in COVID-19. Clones were read by immunoSEQ multiplex PCR, and TCRdb kept only the in-frame ones, dropping some. The top ten hold 2% to 3% of the sample, which has roughly 260,000 clones, about 89% seen once. Sequences were obtained from peripheral blood. The receptors come from a woman aged 45 to 65 with acute or convalescent COVID-19. Each CDR3 is given with its conserved first and last residue. D genes are given only for firm matches. Rows give clone size only sometimes, using once, few, many, or a class for an expanded clone.

D gene	V gene	clone size	J gene	CDR3 DNA	CDR3 protein
NA	TRBV9	few	TRBJ1-2	TGTGCCAGCAGCGTAGGACTTTATGGCTACACCTTC	CASSVGLYGYTF
NA	TRBV5-1	NA	TRBJ2-4	TGCGCCAGCAGCTTGGATCGCGGCCAGGGCATTCAGTACTTC	CASSLDRGQGIQYF
NA	TRBV27	NA	TRBJ2-5	TGTGCCAGCAGGAACACAGGGGGGGGGTGGACCCAGTACTTC	CASRNTGGGWTQYF
TRBD1	TRBV29-1	NA	TRBJ1-2	TGCAGCACTCCGGGACAGGCTAACTATGGCTACACCTTC	CSTPGQANYGYTF
TRBD1	TRBV7-2	NA	TRBJ1-2	TGTGCCAGCAGCTTAGTCCCCCCGACAGGGGTAAGCTATGGCTACACCTTC	CASSLVPPTGVSYGYTF
TRBD1	TRBV5-5	NA	TRBJ2-2	TGTGCCAGCAGCTCCGGGACAGAGAACACCGGGGAGCTGTTTTTT	CASSSGTENTGELFF
TRBD2	TRBV7-7	NA	TRBJ2-2	TGTGCCAGCAGCCGTAGCGGGAGGCCGGTCACCGGGGAGCTGTTTTTT	CASSRSGRPVTGELFF
NA	TRBV4-1	NA	TRBJ2-7	TGCGCCAGCAGCCAAATTTTAGCGGAAGAGCAGTACTTC	CASSQILAEEQYF
NA	TRBV4-3	NA	TRBJ2-1	TGCGCCAGCAGCCAACGGACCAGGGATGAGCAGTTCTTC	CASSQRTRDEQFF
NA	TRBV10-3	once	TRBJ1-5	TGTGCCATCAGTGTTGCAGGGGGCAATCAGCCCCAGCATTTT	CAISVAGGNQPQHF
NA	TRBV28	NA	TRBJ2-3	TGTGCCAGCAGCCTGGGGGGACTCCGGGTTCGTGTTGGGAGCACAGATACGCAGTATTTT	CASSLGGLRVRVGSTDTQYF
TRBD1	TRBV28	NA	TRBJ1-6	TGTGCCAGCAGTGGGACAGGGTTTAGGCCCCTCCACTTT	CASSGTGFRPLHF
NA	TRBV2	NA	TRBJ1-6	TGTGCCAGCAGTGAGTGGCAGGGAGGAAATTCACCCCTCCACTTT	CASSEWQGGNSPLHF
TRBD1	TRBV28	NA	TRBJ2-5	TGTGCCAGCAGTTTAGGAGGACAGGGGGCGAAGACCCAGTACTTC	CASSLGGQGAKTQYF
NA	TRBV19	NA	TRBJ2-3	TGTGCCAGTAGCCCCTTGGACAGCTATTCTAGCACAGATACGCAGTATTTT	CASSPLDSYSSTDTQYF
TRBD2	TRBV19	NA	TRBJ2-3	TGTGCCAGTAGTAGTTACGGGACTAGCGGACACACAGATACGCAGTATTTT	CASSSYGTSGHTDTQYF
TRBD1	TRBV7-3	once	TRBJ1-1	TGTGCCAGCAGGGGACAGGGGTCGGACACTGAAGCTTTCTTT	CASRGQGSDTEAFF
NA	TRBV7-3	NA	TRBJ1-6	TGTGCCAGCAGCTTAGGGGGCGCGAATTCACCCCTCCACTTT	CASSLGGANSPLHF
NA	TRBV7-9	few	TRBJ1-1	TGTGCCAGCAGCCCAATGAACACTGAAGCTTTCTTT	CASSPMNTEAFF
NA	TRBV7-2	NA	TRBJ1-2	TGTGCCAGCAGCTTAAGGGTTCAGGAGGGTGGAGGTAACTATGGCTACACCTTC	CASSLRVQEGGGNYGYTF
TRBD2	TRBV5-1	NA	TRBJ2-5	TGCGCCAGCAGCTTTCTAGCGGGAGAGCAAGAGACCCAGTACTTC	CASSFLAGEQETQYF
TRBD2	TRBV25-1	few	TRBJ2-3	TGTGCCAGCAGTGACGGGTCGGGAGGGTTGAAAGATACGCAGTATTTT	CASSDGSGGLKDTQYF
TRBD2	TRBV27	NA	TRBJ2-5	TGTGCCAGCAGGCCTACTAGCGGGAGGGCCGTGGAGACCCAGTACTTC	CASRPTSGRAVETQYF
TRBD2	TRBV5-1	NA	TRBJ2-3	TGCGCCAGCGGACTAGCGGGAGCAGATACGCAGTATTTT	CASGLAGADTQYF
TRBD1	TRBV28	NA	TRBJ2-5	TGTGCCAGCAGTCCAGGGGGACAGCTCCAAGAGACCCAGTACTTC	CASSPGGQLQETQYF
NA	TRBV7-2	NA	TRBJ2-3	TGTGCCAGCAGCTTAAGGGGCGTCATAGATACGCAGTATTTT	CASSLRGVIDTQYF
TRBD2	TRBV6-6	NA	TRBJ2-1	TGTGCCAGCAGTCCGACTAGCGGGAGGGCCGAGGGAAATGAGCAGTTCTTC	CASSPTSGRAEGNEQFF
NA	TRBV4-3	NA	TRBJ2-1	TGCGCCAGCAGCCCCTCCTTCCCGGTTGACTACAATGAGCAGTTCTTC	CASSPSFPVDYNEQFF
NA	TRBV18	once	TRBJ1-4	TGTGCCAGCTCACCACGTTCGTCGACTTCACGGGAAAAACTGTTTTTT	CASSPRSSTSREKLFF
TRBD2	TRBV5-5	NA	TRBJ2-1	TGTGCCAGCAGCTTGGCCTGGGTAGCGGGAGGGGGGTTCTACAATGAGCAGTTCTTC	CASSLAWVAGGGFYNEQFF
TRBD1	TRBV6-1	NA	TRBJ1-2	TGTGCCAGCAGCATGGACAGGGCCGCCTATGGCTACACCTTC	CASSMDRAAYGYTF
NA	TRBV5-4	NA	TRBJ2-5	TGTGCCAGCAGCCATGACAGGCAAGAGACCCAGTACTTC	CASSHDRQETQYF
NA	TRBV7-8	NA	TRBJ1-5	TGTGCCAGCAGCTTATTCCGACAGAGCAATCAGCCCCAGCATTTT	CASSLFRQSNQPQHF
TRBD2	TRBV11-2	NA	TRBJ2-5	TGTGCCAGCAGCTTACTGGCGGGAGTATCAGAGACCCAGTACTTC	CASSLLAGVSETQYF
NA	TRBV11-1	NA	TRBJ2-1	TGTGCCAGCAGCGCCGCGGGGCGAAAATTTGGTGAGCAGTTCTTC	CASSAAGRKFGEQFF
TRBD1	TRBV3-1/TRBV3-2	NA	TRBJ1-1	TGTGCCAGCAGCCAACCAGGGGGCGGGGGTGGCACTGAAGCTTTCTTT	CASSQPGGGGGTEAFF
NA	TRBV6-5	NA	TRBJ2-1	TGTGCCAGCAGTTACCGGTCTAGCGAGAACAATGAGCAGTTCTTC	CASSYRSSENNEQFF
TRBD1	TRBV6-5	NA	TRBJ1-5	TGTGCCAGCGGGGGGACAGCAAATCAGCCCCAGCATTTT	CASGGTANQPQHF
NA	TRBV2	NA	TRBJ2-5	TGTGCCAGTCGTCTAAACCAAGAGACCCAGTACTTC	CASRLNQETQYF
TRBD1	TRBV28	NA	TRBJ1-3	TGTGCCATCGGGACAGGGGGAAACACCATATATTTT	CAIGTGGNTIYF
NA	TRBV28	NA	TRBJ2-7	TGTGCCAGCAGCCCCTTAGCGGCCAGCTCCTACGAGCAGTACTTC	CASSPLAASSYEQYF
TRBD1	TRBV27	NA	TRBJ2-5	TGTGCCAGCAGTTTATCAGTCGACAGGGGTGAGACCCAGTACTTC	CASSLSVDRGETQYF
NA	TRBV7-2	NA	TRBJ2-3	TGTGCCAGCAGCTTAGGCGGGCGGATCACGGATACGCAGTATTTT	CASSLGGRITDTQYF
TRBD1	TRBV5-5	NA	TRBJ1-6	TGTGCCAGCAGCTTGGACAGGGGGCTCTCACCCCTCCACTTT	CASSLDRGLSPLHF
NA	TRBV27	NA	TRBJ1-5	TGTGCCAGCAGCCCCTGGGGGGGGAATCAGCCCCAGCATTTT	CASSPWGGNQPQHF
NA	TRBV24-1	NA	TRBJ1-6	TGTGCCACCCGGAGCTCCTATAATTCACCCCTCCACTTT	CATRSSYNSPLHF